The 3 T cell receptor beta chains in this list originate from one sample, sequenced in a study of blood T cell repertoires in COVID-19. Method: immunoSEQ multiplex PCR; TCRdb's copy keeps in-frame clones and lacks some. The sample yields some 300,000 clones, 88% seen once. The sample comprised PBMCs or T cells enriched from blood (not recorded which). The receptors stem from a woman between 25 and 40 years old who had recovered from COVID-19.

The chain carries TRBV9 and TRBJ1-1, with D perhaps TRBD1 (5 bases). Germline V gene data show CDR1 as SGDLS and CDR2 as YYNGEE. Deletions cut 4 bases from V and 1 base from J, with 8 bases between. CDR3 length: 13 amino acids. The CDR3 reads CASSTGQNTEAFF. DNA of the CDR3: TGTGCCAGCAGCACAGGACAGAACACTGAAGCTTTCTTT.

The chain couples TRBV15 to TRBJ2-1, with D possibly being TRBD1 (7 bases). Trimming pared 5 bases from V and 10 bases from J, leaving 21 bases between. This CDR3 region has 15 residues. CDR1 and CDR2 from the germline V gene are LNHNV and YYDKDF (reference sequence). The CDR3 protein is CATSRRGSTGVEQFF. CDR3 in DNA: TGTGCCACCAGCCGGCGGGGTTCTACAGGGGTGGAGCAGTTCTTC.

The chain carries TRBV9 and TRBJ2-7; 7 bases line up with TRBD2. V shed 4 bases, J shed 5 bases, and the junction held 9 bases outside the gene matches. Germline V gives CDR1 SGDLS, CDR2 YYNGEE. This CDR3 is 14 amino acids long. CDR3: CASSFREGLDEQYF. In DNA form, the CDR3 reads TGTGCCAGCAGCTTCAGGGAGGGACTTGACGAGCAGTACTTC.